The clone carrying this T cell receptor (beta chain) was seen ten or more times. The data belong to a study of regulatory T cells in long-lasting Graves disease. iRepertoire HTBI primers and Arm-PCR of CDR3 regions built TCR beta libraries. Via MiXCR, TCRdb re-called the multiplex PCR reads, giving one row per CDR3 protein. Among roughly 380,000 distinct CDR3 sequences listed, over 15% were seen once. Time point described: newly diagnosed GD, antithyroid drugs for less than 3 months. Isolated PBMC RNA provided the starting material for the TCR library. The CDR3 extends over 13 amino acids. CDR1 LGHNA and CDR2 YSLEER come from the germline V gene. V lost 1 base, J lost 5 bases, and 6 bases lay in between. These same data were also listed under a study on T cells in Graves' hyperthyroidism and ophthalmopathy.

The receptor comes from a man in his forties with Graves disease. The chain couples TRBV4-3 to TRBJ1-3; D gene uncertain. Sequencing used peripheral blood mononuclear cells (PBMCs), obtained at new diagnosis, from a patient treated with antithyroid drugs. The CDR3 here is CASSQGRRNTIYF. CDR3 sequence (DNA): TGCGCCAGCAGCCAAGGAAGACGAAACACCATATATTTT.